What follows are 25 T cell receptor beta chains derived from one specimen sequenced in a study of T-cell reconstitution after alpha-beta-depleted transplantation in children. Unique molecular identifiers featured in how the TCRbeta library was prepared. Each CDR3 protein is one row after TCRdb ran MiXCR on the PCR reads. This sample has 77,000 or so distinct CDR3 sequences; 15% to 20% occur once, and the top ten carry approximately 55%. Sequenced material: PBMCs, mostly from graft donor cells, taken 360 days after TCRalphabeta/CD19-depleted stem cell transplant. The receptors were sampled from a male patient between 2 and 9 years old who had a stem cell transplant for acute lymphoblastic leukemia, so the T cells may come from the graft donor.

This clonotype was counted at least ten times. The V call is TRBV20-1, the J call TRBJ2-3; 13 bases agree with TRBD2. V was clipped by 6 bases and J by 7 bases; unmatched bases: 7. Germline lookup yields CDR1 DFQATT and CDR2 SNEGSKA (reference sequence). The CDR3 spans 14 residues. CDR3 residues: CSARLAGGTYTQYF. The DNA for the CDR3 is TGCAGTGCCAGACTAGCGGGAGGCACCTATACGCAGTATTTT.

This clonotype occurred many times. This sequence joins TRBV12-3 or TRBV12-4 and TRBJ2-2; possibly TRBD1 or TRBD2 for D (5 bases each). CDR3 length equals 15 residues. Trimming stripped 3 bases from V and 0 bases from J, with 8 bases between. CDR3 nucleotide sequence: TGTGCCAGCAGTTTGGGACCTGCGAACACCGGGGAGCTGTTTTTT. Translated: CASSLGPANTGELFF.

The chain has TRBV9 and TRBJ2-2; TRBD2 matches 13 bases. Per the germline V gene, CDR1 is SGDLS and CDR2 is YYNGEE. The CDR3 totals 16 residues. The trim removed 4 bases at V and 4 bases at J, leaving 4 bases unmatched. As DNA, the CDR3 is TGTGCCAGCAGCCCTGGGACTAGCGGGGCCACCGGGGAGCTGTTTTTT. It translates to CASSPGTSGATGELFF.

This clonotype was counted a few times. The CDR3 loop is CASTHTAGGWTDTQYF. For the CDR3, the DNA is TGTGCCAGCACCCATACAGCGGGAGGATGGACAGATACGCAGTATTTT. The rearrangement joins TRBV12-3 or TRBV12-4 to TRBJ2-3; 9 bases agree with TRBD2. Trimming took 7 bases from V and 3 from J; bases not matched to a gene: 11. The CDR3 covers 16 residues.

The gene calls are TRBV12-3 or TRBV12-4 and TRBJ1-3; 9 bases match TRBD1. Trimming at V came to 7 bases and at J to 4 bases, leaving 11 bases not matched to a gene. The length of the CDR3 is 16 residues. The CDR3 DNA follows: TGTGCCAGCACCGGGACAGGGAAAGATAGAGGAAACACCATATATTTT. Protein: CASTGTGKDRGNTIYF.

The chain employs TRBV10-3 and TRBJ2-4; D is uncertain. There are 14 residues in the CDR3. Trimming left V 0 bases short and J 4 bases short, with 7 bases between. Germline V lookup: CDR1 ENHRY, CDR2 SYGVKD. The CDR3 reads CAISESGQKNIQYF. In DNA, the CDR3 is TGTGCCATCAGTGAGTCTGGGCAGAAAAACATTCAGTACTTC.

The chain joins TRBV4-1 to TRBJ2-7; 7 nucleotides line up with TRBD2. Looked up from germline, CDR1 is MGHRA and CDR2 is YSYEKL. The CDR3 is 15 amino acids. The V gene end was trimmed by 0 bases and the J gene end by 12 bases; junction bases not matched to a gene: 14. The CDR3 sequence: CASSQDQGLSRRRYF. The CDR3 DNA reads TGCGCCAGCAGCCAAGATCAGGGACTATCGAGACGACGGTACTTC.

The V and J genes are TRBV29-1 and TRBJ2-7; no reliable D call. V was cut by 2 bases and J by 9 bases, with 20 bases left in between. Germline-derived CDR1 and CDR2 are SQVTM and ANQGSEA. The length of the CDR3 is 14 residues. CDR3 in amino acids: CSVEMAANPYGQYF. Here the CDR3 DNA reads TGCAGCGTTGAAATGGCAGCTAACCCCTATGGGCAGTACTTC.

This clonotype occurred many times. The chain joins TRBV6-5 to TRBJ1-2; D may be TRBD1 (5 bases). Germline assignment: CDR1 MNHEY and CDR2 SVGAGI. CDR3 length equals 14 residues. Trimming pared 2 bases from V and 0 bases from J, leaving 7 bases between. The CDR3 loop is CASSYGGANYGYTF. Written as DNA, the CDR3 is TGTGCCAGCAGTTACGGGGGTGCTAACTATGGCTACACCTTC.

Here the CDR3 DNA reads TGTGCCAGCAGCAAAGCCCGGGGACTATCCCGATCCTACGAGCAGTACTTC. Its protein is CASSKARGLSRSYEQYF. The rearrangement uses TRBV21-1 and TRBJ2-7; no DNA check was done on the table's D call, TRBD2. TRBV21-1 is a recognized pseudogene. The CDR3 totals 17 residues.

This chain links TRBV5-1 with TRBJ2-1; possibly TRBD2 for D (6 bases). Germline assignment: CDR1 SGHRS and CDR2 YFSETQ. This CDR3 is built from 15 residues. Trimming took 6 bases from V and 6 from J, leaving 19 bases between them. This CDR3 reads CASKVGGAGGNEQFF. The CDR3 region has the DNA TGCGCCAGCAAGGTAGGAGGGGCTGGTGGCAATGAGCAGTTCTTC.

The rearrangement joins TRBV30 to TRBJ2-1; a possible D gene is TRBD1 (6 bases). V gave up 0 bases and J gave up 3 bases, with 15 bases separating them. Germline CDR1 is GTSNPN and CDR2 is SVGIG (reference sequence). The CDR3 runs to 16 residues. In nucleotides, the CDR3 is TGTGCCTGGAGTGTAGGGGTGACAGGACACTACAATGAGCAGTTCTTC. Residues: CAWSVGVTGHYNEQFF.

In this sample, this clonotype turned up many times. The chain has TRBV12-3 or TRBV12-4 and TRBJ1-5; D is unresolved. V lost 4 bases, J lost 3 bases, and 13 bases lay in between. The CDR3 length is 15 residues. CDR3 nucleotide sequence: TGTGCCAGCAGTTCCGGGGTGGCCAACAATCAGCCCCAGCATTTT. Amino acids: CASSSGVANNQPQHF.

In nucleotides, the CDR3 is TGCAGCTTGACCAGCACTAATGAGCAGTTCTTC. This encodes CSLTSTNEQFF. V and J are TRBV29-1 and TRBJ2-1; D gene uncertain. This CDR3 contains 11 residues. V shed 8 bases and J shed 7 bases, with 12 bases lying between them. The germline gives CDR1 SQVTM, CDR2 ANQGSEA.

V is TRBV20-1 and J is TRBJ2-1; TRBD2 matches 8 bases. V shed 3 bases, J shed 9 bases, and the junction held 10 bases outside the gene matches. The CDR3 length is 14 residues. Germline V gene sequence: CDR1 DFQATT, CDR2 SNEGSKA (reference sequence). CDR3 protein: CSASSGTRNIEQFF. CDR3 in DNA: TGCAGTGCTAGCTCCGGGACTAGGAATATTGAGCAGTTCTTC.

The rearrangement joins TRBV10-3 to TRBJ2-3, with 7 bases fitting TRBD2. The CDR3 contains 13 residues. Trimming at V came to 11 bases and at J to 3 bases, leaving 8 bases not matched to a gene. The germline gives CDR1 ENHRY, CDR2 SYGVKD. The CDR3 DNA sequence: TGTGCCGCCGGGGAGGGATGGACAGATACGCAGTATTTT. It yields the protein CAAGEGWTDTQYF.

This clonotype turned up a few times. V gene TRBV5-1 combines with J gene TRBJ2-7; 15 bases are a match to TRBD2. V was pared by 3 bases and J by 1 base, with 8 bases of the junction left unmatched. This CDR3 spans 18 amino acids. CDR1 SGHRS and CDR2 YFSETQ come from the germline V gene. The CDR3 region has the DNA TGCGCCAGCAGCTCAGGACTAGCGGGAGGGCCTGAGTCCTACGAGCAGTACTTC. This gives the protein CASSSGLAGGPESYEQYF.

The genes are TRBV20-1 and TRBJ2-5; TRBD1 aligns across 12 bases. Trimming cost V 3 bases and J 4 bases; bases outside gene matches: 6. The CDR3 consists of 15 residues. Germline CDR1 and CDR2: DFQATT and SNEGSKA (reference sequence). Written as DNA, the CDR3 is TGCAGTGCTAGCCGGGACAGGGGGCGAGGAGAGACCCAGTACTTC. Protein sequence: CSASRDRGRGETQYF.

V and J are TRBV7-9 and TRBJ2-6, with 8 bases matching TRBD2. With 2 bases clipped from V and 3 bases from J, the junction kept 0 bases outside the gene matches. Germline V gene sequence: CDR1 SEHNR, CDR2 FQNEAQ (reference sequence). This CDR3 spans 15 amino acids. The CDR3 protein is CASSLSGGGANVLTF. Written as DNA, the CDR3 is TGTGCCAGCAGCTTAAGCGGGGGTGGGGCCAACGTCCTGACTTTC. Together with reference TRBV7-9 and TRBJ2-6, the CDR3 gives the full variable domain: DTGVSQNPRHKITKRGQNVTFRCDPISEHNRLYWYRQTLGQGPEFLTYFQNEAQLEKSRLLSDRFSAERPKGSFSTLEIQRTEQGDSAMYLCASSLSGGGANVLTFGAGSRLTVL.

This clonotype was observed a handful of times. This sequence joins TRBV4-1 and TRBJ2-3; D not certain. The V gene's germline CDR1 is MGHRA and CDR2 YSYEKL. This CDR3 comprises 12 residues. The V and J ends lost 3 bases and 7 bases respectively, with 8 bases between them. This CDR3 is CASSQSPHTQYF. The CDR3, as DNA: TGCGCCAGCAGCCAGTCGCCCCATACGCAGTATTTT.

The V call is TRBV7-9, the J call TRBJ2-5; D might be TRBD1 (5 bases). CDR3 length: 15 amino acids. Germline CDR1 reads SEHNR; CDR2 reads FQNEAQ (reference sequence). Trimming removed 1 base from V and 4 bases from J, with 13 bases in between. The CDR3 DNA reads TGTGCCAGCAGCTTAGAGGCGTTCAGGGCAGAGACCCAGTACTTC. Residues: CASSLEAFRAETQYF.

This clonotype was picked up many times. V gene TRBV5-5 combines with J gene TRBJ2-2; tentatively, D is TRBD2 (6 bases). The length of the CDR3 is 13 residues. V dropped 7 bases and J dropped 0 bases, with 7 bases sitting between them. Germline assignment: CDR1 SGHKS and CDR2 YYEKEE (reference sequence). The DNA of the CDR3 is TGTGCCAGCGGGACTTCGAACACCGGGGAGCTGTTTTTT. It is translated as CASGTSNTGELFF.

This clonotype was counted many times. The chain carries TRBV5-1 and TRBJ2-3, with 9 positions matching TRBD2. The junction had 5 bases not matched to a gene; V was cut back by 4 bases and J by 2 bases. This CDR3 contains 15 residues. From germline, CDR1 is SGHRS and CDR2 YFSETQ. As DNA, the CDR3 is TGCGCCAGCAGCCGCCCTAGCGGGGCCACAGATACGCAGTATTTT. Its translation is CASSRPSGATDTQYF.

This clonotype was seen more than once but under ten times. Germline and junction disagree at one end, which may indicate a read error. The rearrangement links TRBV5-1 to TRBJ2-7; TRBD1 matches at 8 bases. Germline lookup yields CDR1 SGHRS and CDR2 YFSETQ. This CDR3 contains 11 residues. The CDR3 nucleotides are TGCGCCAGCAGCTCAGCCGGGACAGGATGCTTC. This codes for CASSSAGTGCF.

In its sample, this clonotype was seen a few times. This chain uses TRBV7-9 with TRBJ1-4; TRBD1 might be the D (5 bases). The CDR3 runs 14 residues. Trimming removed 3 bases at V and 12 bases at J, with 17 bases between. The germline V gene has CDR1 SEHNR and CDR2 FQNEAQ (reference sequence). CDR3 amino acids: CASSFGSGGEELFF. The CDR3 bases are TGTGCCAGCAGCTTCGGAAGTGGGGGAGAAGAACTGTTTTTT.